The T cell receptor (beta chain) described here comes from a study of graft-versus-host responses after intestinal transplantation. Study findings and constraints: GvH clones were found in recipient marrow; some appeared first in ileum or blood.

CDR1 is GTSNPN, CDR2 SVGIG, per germline (reference sequence). This CDR3 spans 11 amino acids. Trimming removed 5 bases from V and 3 bases from J, with 7 bases in between. Libraries were prepared by immunoSEQ multiplex PCR; TCRdb keeps only in-frame clonotypes and omits some of them. The table records roughly 5,700 clones, around 76% of them present only once. To release intraepithelial and lamina propria lymphocytes, the graft tissue was processed. Comment on this clone: Antigen unknown.

The sequence derives from a human patient who received an intestinal transplant, so some T cells may come from the graft donor. The material was ileum tissue, obtained approximately 240 days after intestinal transplant. V gene TRBV30 combines with J gene TRBJ1-2, with D unclear. CDR3 DNA: TGTGCCTGGGGACTGGACTATGGCTACACCTTC. Translated, it gives CAWGLDYGYTF.